The next 10 T cell receptor beta chains were all read from a single sample in a study of T cells in Graves' hyperthyroidism and ophthalmopathy. RNA transcripts gave rise to amplified TCR beta CDR3 regions. With the HTBI primer set, the TCR CDR3 went through a first round of RT-PCR. TCRdb reprocessed the multiplex PCR reads via MiXCR and lists one record per CDR3 protein. The data hold fewer than 700,000 distinct CDR3 sequences, with about 17% observed a single time. What was sequenced was blood. All receptors come from a woman younger than 45 with Graves' hyperthyroidism.

The sample holds a few counts of this clonotype. The V and J genes are TRBV15 and TRBJ1-3; maybe TRBD1 (5 bases). The germline CDR1 and CDR2 sequences are LNHNV and YYDKDF (reference sequence). The length of the CDR3 is 15 residues. The V end was cut by 5 bases, the J end by 0 bases, with 11 bases between. The CDR3 region has the DNA TGTGCCACCAGCCGGGGACGGATCTCTGGAAACACCATATATTTT. It translates to CATSRGRISGNTIYF.

This sequence joins TRBV12-3 or TRBV12-4 and TRBJ2-1, with 11 bases aligning to TRBD2. CDR3 length equals 15 residues. The V and J ends lost 7 bases and 3 bases, in that order; junction bases with no gene match: 5. The CDR3 coding sequence is TGTGCCAGCAACATAGGACTAGCGGGCTACAATGAGCAGTTCTTC. Its translation: CASNIGLAGYNEQFF.

In regard to this clonotype: With a much larger clone just one base away, this may be a read error. The CDR3 does not end in the conserved phenylalanine or tryptophan, so this is likely a read error. The rearrangement joins TRBV20-1 to TRBJ2-7; D gene uncertain. Germline V CDR1 and CDR2: DFQATT, SNEGSKA (reference sequence). Trimming took off 3 bases at V and 1 base at J, with 10 bases between the two ends. The CDR3 extends over 13 amino acids. The CDR3 is CSARLVSSYEQYS. CDR3 DNA sequence: TGCAGTGCTAGGCTAGTTAGTTCCTACGAGCAGTACTCC.

Details on this clonotype: Given a much more abundant clone one base away, this may be a read error. The chain is built from TRBV12-3 or TRBV12-4 and TRBJ2-7; D not resolved. The CDR3 is 13 residues long. V was clipped by 6 bases and J by 0 bases, with 9 bases between them. CDR3: CASRLSISYEQYF. The CDR3 DNA reads TGTGCCAGCAGGTTATCAATCTCCTACGAGCAGTACTTC.

This clonotype was picked up a small number of times. The V gene is TRBV19, the J gene TRBJ1-1; 7 bases are shared with TRBD1. The CDR3 spans 14 residues. V shed 6 bases, J shed 7 bases, and the junction held 11 bases outside the gene matches. Germline V gene sequence: CDR1 LNHDA, CDR2 SQIVND (reference sequence). CDR3: CASRPRQGRDEAFF. The CDR3 DNA follows: TGTGCCAGTAGGCCCAGACAGGGAAGGGATGAAGCTTTCTTT.

In this sample, this clonotype turned up once. The CDR3 does not close with the conserved phenylalanine or tryptophan, likely indicating a read error. The chain carries TRBV29-1 and TRBJ1-2; 10 nucleotides line up with TRBD1. Germline CDR1 and CDR2: SQVTM and ANQGSEA. The CDR3 totals 16 residues. With 4 bases clipped from V and 7 bases from J, the junction kept 15 bases outside the gene matches. CDR3 protein: CSVVSGSSDRGLGYTI. CDR3 nucleotide sequence: TGCAGCGTTGTGTCGGGTTCTTCTGACAGGGGGCTTGGCTACACCATC.

This clonotype has at least ten counts. The chain is built from TRBV30 and TRBJ2-1; D could derive from TRBD1 or TRBD2 (6 bases each). The CDR3 runs to 12 residues. Trimming took 1 base from V and 10 from J, leaving 11 bases between them. CDR1 and CDR2 from the germline V gene are GTSNPN and SVGIG (reference sequence). The CDR3 nucleotides are TGTGCCTGGAGTGAAGGGGGGAAGGAGCAGTTCTTC. This sequence encodes CAWSEGGKEQFF.

As concerns this clonotype: With a much larger clone just one base away, this may be a read error. The rearrangement uses TRBV14 and TRBJ2-1; 9 bases are a match to TRBD1. The V gene's germline CDR1 is SGHDN and CDR2 FVKESK. The CDR3 covers 13 residues. The trim removed 5 bases at V and 6 bases at J, leaving 2 bases unmatched. The CDR3 sequence: CASSWTGANEQFF. In DNA form, the CDR3 reads TGTGCCAGCAGCTGGACAGGGGCCAATGAGCAGTTCTTC.

This clonotype was recorded many times. The chain links TRBV28 to TRBJ1-2; D is perhaps TRBD1 (6 bases). The germline V and J ends were trimmed by 5 bases and 2 bases, with 18 bases remaining between them. The CDR3 totals 16 residues. The germline gives CDR1 MDHEN, CDR2 SYDVKM. The chain's CDR3 is CASSAPPDRFNYGYTF. The CDR3 DNA is TGTGCCAGCAGTGCACCACCCGACAGGTTCAACTATGGCTACACCTTC.

J is TRBJ2-1 and V is TRBV3-1; no reliable D call. Deletions cut 0 bases from V and 1 base from J, with 10 bases between. CDR1 LGHDT and CDR2 YNNKEL come from the germline V gene (reference sequence). This CDR3 spans 16 amino acids. CDR3 in amino acids: CASSQEAGFSYNEQFF. The CDR3 DNA reads as TGTGCCAGCAGCCAAGAAGCCGGGTTTTCCTACAATGAGCAGTTCTTC.